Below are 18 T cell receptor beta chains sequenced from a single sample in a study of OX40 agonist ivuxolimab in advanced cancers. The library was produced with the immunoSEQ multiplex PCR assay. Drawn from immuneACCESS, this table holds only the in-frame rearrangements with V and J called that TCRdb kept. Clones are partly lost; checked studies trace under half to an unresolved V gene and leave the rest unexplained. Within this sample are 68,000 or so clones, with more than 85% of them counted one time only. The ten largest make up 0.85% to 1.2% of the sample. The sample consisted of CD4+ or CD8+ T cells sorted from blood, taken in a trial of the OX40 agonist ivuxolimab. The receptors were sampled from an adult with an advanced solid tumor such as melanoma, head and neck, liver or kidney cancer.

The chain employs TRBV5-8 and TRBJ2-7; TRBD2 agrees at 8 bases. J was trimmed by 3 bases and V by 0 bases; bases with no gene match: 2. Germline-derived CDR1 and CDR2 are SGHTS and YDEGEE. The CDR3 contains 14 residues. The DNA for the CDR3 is TGTGCCAGCAGCTTGGATGGGACTAGCTACGAGCAGTACTTC. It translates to CASSLDGTSYEQYF.

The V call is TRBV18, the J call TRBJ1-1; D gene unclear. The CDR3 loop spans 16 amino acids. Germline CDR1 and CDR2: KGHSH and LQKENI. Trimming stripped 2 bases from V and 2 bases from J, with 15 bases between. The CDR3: CASSPSVRLINTEAFF. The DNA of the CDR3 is TGTGCCAGCTCACCAAGCGTGAGGCTAATCAACACTGAAGCTTTCTTT.

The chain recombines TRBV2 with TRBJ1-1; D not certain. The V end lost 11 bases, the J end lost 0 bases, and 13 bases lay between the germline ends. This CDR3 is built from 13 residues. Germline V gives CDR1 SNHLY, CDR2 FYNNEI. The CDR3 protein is CASSLTMNTEAFF. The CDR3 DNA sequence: TGTGCCTCCTCTCTTACAATGAACACTGAAGCTTTCTTT.

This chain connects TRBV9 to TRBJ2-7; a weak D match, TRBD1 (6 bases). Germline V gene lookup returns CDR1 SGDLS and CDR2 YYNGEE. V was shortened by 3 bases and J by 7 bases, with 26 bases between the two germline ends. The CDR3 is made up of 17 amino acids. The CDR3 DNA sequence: TGTGCCAGCAGCGACGAATTAAAGACAGGAGGAAGAGTGGAGCAGTACTTC. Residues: CASSDELKTGGRVEQYF.

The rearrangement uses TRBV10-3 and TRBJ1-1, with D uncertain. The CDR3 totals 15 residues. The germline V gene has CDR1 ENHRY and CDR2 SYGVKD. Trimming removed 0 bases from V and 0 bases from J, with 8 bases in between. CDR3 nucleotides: TGTGCCATCAGTGAGTCGGCCGGGATGAACACTGAAGCTTTCTTT. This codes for CAISESAGMNTEAFF.

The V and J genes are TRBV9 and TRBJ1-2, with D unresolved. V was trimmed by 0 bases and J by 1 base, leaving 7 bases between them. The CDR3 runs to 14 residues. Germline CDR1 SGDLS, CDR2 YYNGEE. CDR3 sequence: CASSVEAFNYGYTF. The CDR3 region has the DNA TGTGCCAGCAGCGTAGAGGCCTTTAACTATGGCTACACCTTC. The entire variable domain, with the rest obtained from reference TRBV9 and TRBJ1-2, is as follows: DSGVTQTPKHLITATGQRVTLRCSPRSGDLSVYWYQQSLDQGLQFLIQYYNGEERAKGNILERFSAQQFPDLHSELNLSSLELGDSALYFCASSVEAFNYGYTFGSGTRLTVV.

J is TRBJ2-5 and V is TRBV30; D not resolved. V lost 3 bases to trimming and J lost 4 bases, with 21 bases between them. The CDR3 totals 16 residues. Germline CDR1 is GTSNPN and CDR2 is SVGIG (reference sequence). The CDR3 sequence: CAWSLYNARRGETQYF. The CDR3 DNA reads TGTGCCTGGAGCCTCTACAATGCACGACGAGGAGAGACCCAGTACTTC.

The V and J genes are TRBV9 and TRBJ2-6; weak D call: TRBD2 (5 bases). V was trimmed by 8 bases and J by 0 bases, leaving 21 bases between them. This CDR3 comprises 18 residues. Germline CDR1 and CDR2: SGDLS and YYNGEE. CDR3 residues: CARQSSRRALSGANVLTF. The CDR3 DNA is TGTGCCAGGCAAAGTTCCAGGCGGGCCCTCTCTGGGGCCAACGTCCTGACTTTC.

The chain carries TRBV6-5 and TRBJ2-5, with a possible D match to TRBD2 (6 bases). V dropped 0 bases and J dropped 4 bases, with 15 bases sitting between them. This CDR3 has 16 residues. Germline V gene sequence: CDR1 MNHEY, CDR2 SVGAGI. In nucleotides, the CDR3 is TGTGCCAGCAGTTACTCGTCGCGGGAAGGGCTAGAGACCCAGTACTTC. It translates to CASSYSSREGLETQYF.

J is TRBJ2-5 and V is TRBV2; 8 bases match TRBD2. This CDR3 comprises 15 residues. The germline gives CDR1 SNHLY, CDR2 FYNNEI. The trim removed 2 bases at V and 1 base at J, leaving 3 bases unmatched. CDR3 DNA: TGTGCCAGCAGTGAACAAACTAGCGGCCAAGAGACCCAGTACTTC. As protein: CASSEQTSGQETQYF. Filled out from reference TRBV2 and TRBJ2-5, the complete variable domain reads EPEVTQTPSHQVTQMGQEVILRCVPISNHLYFYWYRQILGQKVEFLVSFYNNEISEKSEIFDDQFSVERPDGSNFTLKIRSTKLEDSAMYFCASSEQTSGQETQYFGPGTRLLVL.

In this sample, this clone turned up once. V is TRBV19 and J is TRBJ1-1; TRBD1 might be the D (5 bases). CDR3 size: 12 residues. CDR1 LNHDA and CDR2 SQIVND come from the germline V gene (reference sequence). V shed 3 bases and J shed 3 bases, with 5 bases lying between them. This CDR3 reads CASSIRDTEAFF. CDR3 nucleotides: TGTGCCAGTAGTATCAGGGACACTGAAGCTTTCTTT.

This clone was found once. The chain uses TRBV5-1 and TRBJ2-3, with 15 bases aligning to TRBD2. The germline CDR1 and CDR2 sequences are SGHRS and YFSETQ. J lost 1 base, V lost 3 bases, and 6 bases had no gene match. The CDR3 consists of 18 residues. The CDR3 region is CASSSGLAGGPGTDTQYF. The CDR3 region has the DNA TGCGCCAGCAGCTCCGGACTAGCGGGGGGGCCTGGCACAGATACGCAGTATTTT.

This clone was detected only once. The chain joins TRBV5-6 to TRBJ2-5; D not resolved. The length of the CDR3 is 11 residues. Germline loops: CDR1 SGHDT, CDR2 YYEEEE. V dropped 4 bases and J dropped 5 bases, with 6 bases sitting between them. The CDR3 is CASSNGETQYF. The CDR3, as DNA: TGTGCCAGCAGCAACGGGGAGACCCAGTACTTC.

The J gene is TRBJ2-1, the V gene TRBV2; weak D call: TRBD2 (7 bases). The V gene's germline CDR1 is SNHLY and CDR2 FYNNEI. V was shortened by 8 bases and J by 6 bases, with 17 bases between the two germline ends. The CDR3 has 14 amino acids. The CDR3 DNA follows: TGTGCCAGCGGGGGGGCCTTGACGGTCAATGAGCAGTTCTTC. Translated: CASGGALTVNEQFF.

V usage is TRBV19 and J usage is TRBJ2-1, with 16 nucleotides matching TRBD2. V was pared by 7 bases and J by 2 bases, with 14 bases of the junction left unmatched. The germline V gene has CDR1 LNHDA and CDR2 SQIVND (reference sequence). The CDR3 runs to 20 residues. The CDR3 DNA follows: TGTGCCAGTACTCCGGGACTAGCGGGGGGGCGGAGTCCAGCCTACAATGAGCAGTTCTTC. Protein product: CASTPGLAGGRSPAYNEQFF.

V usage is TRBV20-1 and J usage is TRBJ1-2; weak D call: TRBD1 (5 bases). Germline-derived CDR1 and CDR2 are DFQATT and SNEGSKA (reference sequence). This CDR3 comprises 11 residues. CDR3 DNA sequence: TGCAGGGCAGGGTTAGGCTATGGCTACACCTTC. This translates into CRAGLGYGYTF.

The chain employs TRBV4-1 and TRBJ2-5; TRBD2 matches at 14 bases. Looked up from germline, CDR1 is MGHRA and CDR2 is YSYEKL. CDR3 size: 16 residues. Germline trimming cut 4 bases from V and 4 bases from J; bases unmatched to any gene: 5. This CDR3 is CASSPRTSGGLETQYF. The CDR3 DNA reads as TGCGCCAGCAGCCCCCGGACTAGCGGGGGGTTAGAGACCCAGTACTTC.

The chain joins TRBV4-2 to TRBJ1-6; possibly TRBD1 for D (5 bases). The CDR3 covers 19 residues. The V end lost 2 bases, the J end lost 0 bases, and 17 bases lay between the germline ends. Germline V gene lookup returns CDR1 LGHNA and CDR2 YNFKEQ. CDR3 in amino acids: CASSQILGAGSSYNSPLHF. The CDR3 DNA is TGTGCCAGCAGCCAAATCCTCGGGGCAGGTAGCTCCTATAATTCACCCCTCCACTTT.